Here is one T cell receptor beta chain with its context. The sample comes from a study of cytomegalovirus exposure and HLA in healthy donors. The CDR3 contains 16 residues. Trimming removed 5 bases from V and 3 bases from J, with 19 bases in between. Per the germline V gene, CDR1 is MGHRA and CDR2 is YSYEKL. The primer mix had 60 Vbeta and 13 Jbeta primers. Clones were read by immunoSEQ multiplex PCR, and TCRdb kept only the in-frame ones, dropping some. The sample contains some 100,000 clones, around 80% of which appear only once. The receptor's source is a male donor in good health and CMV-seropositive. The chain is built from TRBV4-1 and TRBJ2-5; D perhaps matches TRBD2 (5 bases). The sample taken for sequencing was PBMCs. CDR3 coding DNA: TGCGCCAGCAGCGAAGGGTCGCGAGCGGTTGAAGAGACCCAGTACTTC. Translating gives CASSEGSRAVEETQYF.